This T cell receptor beta chain was identified during a study of cytomegalovirus exposure and HLA in healthy donors. Overall study findings and caveats: Several top significant clusters appeared, in a later analysis, to be linked to common viral pathogens. What TCR beta sequences reportedly achieved was accurate prediction of HLA-A and HLA-B alleles in most subjects.

With 60 Vbeta and 13 Jbeta primers, the PCR was carried out. Data came from immunoSEQ multiplex PCR; TCRdb stores just in-frame clones and leaves some out. The sample holds some 150,000 clones; roughly 80% are singletons and the top ten take less than 15%. As regards this clone: Its target is unknown.

V was pared by 4 bases and J by 1 base, with 10 bases of the junction left unmatched. Germline CDR1 LGHNA, CDR2 YSLEER. The CDR3 sequence is 18 residues long. The sequenced sample was PBMCs. This clonotype was obtained from a woman between 50 and 59 years old in good health and CMV-seronegative. V and J are TRBV4-3 and TRBJ1-5; 10 bases align to TRBD1. CDR3 nucleotides: TGCGCCAGCAGCCCAAGTTTAGGGACAGGGGCGAGCAATCAGCCCCAGCATTTT. Protein: CASSPSLGTGASNQPQHF.